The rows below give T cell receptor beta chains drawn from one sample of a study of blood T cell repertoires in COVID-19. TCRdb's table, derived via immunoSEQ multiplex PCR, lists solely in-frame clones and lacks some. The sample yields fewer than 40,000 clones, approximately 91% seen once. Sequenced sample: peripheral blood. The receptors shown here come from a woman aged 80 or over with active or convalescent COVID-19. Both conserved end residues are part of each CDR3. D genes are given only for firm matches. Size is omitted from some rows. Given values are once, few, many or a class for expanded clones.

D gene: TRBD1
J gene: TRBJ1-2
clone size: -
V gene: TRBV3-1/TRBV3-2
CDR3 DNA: TGTGCCAGCAGCCAACTAGCGACAGGGGACTATGGCTACACCTTC
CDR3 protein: CASSQLATGDYGYTF

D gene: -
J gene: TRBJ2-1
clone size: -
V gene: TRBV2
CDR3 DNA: TGTGCCAGCATAGGGGGAGCTTTAGGATACAATGAGCAGTTCTTC
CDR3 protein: CASIGGALGYNEQFF

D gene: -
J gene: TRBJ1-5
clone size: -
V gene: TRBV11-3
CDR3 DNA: TGTGCCAGCAGCTTAGATTCGACCGGGACAAAGAATCAGCCCCAGCATTTT
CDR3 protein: CASSLDSTGTKNQPQHF

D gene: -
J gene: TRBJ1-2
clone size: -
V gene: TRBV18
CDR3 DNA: TGTGCCAGCTCACCCTCCAGGGTGGGCTATGGCTACACCTTC
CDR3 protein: CASSPSRVGYGYTF

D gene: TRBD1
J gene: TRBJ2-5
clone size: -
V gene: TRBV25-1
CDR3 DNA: TGTGCCAGCAGTCCTTCCACCCCGCCGGGACAGACTAAAGAGACCCAGTACTTC
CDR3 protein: CASSPSTPPGQTKETQYF

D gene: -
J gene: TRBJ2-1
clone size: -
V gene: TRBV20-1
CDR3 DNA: TGCAGTGCTAGTCGTATGGGGGGGCCTGATGAGCAGTTCTTC
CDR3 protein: CSASRMGGPDEQFF

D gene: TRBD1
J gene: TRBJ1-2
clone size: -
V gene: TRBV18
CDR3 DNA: TGTGCCAGCTCACCACCGGGACAGGGGACCGGTGGCTACACCTTC
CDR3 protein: CASSPPGQGTGGYTF

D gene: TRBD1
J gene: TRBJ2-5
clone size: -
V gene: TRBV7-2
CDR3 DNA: TGTGCCAGCAGAACCACGGACAGGGCGTCCCAGTACTTC
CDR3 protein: CASRTTDRASQYF

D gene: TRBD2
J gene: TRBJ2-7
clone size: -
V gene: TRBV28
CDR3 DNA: TGTGCCAGCAGTCCCACGGGGGGGTTCTACGAGCAGTACTTC
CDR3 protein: CASSPTGGFYEQYF

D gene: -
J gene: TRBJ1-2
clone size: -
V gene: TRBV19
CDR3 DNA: TGTGCCAGTAGGGCAGCGATCTATGGCTACACCTTC
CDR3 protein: CASRAAIYGYTF

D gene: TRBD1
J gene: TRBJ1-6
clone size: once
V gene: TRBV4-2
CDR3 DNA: TGTGCCAGCAGCCAAGAAACGGGACAGGGAAATTCACCCCTCCACTTT
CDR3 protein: CASSQETGQGNSPLHF

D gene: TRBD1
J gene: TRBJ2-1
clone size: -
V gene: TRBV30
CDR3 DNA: TGTGCCTGTGACAGGGGGAGGGACAATGAGCAGTTCTTC
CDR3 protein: CACDRGRDNEQFF

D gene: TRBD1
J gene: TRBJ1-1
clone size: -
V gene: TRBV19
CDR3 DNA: TGTGCCAGTAGTATTTCTGGGCCAGGGGGCTTAGAAGCTTTCTTT
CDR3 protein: CASSISGPGGLEAFF

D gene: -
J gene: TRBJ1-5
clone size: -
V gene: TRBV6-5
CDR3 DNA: TGTGCCAGCAGTTACTCGGGGGGGGTTGGACAGCCCCAGCATTTT
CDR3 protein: CASSYSGGVGQPQHF

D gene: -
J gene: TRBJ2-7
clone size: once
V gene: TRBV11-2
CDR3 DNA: TGTGCCAGCAGCTTAGAACGGAGCTCCTACGAGCAGTACTTC
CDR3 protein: CASSLERSSYEQYF

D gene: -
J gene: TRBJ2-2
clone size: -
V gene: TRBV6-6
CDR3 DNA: TGTGCCAGCAGTCTCTACCCCGGGACAACGAACACCGGGGAGCTGTTTTTT
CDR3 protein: CASSLYPGTTNTGELFF

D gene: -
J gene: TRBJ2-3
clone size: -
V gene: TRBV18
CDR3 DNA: TGTGCCAGCTCACCACTCGCGGACACAGATACGCAGTATTTT
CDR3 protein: CASSPLADTDTQYF

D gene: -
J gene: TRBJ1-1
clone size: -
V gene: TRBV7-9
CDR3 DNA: TGTGCCAGCAACACGGGAGGAGTGGGATGGGGCACTGAAGCTTTCTTT
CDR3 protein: CASNTGGVGWGTEAFF

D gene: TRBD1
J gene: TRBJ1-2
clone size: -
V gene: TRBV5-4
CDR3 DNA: TGTGCCAGCAGCCCGCCGGACAGGTCCCATGGCTACACCTTC
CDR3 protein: CASSPPDRSHGYTF

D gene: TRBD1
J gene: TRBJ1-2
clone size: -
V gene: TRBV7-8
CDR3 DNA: TGTGCCAGCAGCCACGGGACAGGGGGCGATGGCTACACCTTC
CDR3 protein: CASSHGTGGDGYTF

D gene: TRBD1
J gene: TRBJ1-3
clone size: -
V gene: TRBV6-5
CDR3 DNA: TGTGCCAGCAGACAGGGGGCTAGTGGAAACACCATATATTTT
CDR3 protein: CASRQGASGNTIYF

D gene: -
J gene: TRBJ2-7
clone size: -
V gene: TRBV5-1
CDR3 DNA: TGCGCCAGCAGCCCAAACCCGACAGTCGCCTACGAGCAGTACTTC
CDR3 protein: CASSPNPTVAYEQYF

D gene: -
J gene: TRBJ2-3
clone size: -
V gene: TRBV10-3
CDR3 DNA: TGTGCCATCAGTGGCCTGCAGGGTAGGAGCACAGATACGCAGTATTTT
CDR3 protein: CAISGLQGRSTDTQYF

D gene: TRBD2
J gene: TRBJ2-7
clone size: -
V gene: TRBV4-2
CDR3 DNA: TGTGCCAGCAGCCAATTCGGGGGGGCCACAGGATACGAGCAGTACTTC
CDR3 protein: CASSQFGGATGYEQYF